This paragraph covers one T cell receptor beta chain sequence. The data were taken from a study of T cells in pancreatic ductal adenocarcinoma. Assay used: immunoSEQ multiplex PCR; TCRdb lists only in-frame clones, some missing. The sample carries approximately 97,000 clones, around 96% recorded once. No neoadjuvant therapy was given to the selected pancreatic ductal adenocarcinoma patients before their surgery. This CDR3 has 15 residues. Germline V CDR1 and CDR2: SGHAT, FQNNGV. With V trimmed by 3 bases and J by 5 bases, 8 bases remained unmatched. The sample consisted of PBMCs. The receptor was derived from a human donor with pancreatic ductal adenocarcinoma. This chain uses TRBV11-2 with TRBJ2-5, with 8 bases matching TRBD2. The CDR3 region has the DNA TGTGCCAGCAGCTTTACTAGCGGATCTTGGGAGACCCAGTACTTC. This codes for CASSFTSGSWETQYF.